This T cell receptor beta chain was sequenced in a study of cytomegalovirus exposure and HLA in healthy donors. Germline V gene data show CDR1 as SGHVS and CDR2 as FNYEAQ. The CDR3 has 13 residues. V lost 4 bases to trimming and J lost 6 bases, with 10 bases between them. Amplification used 60 Vbeta primers and 13 Jbeta primers. Generated by immunoSEQ multiplex PCR, the TCRdb table keeps only in-frame clones and is missing some. Altogether about 150,000 clones are present, around 79% being singletons, with the ten largest covering roughly 7.1%. To note about this clone: Its antigen is currently unknown.

The study's findings and limits: CMV antigen specificity of a few CMV-associated chains was confirmed in vitro.

The chain has TRBV7-6 and TRBJ2-1; D is unclear. The sequence derives from a young man in good health and CMV-seropositive. Sequenced material: PBMCs. The CDR3 sequence is CASSSPNFNEQFF. Here the CDR3 DNA reads TGTGCCAGCAGCTCCCCAAACTTCAATGAGCAGTTCTTC.